The sequence of this TCR beta chain was determined in a study of T cell responses to AZD1222 COVID-19 vaccine. With 0 bases removed from V and 10 bases from J, the gap between germline ends came to 9 bases. The CDR3 contains 11 residues. Germline V gene data show CDR1 as GTSNPN and CDR2 as SVGIG (reference sequence). The protocol was immunoSEQ multiplex PCR, while the TCRdb copy is restricted to in-frame clones and leaves out a portion. Of 200,000 to 250,000 clones listed, about 92% were seen once; the top ten hold around 1%. This material consisted of peripheral blood, taken on day 0 of MenACWY control vaccination. This clonotype originated in an adult in good health. The rearrangement uses TRBV30 and TRBJ1-1; tentative D call: TRBD1 (6 bases). The CDR3 DNA is TGTGCCTGGAGTGTACAGGGCTTAGCTTTCTTT. It encodes CAWSVQGLAFF.